This TCR beta chain was recovered during a study of T cells in Graves' hyperthyroidism and ophthalmopathy. TCR beta CDR3 regions were amplified from RNA. A set of HTBI primers served as the primers for a first-round RT-PCR of the TCR CDR3. TCRdb reanalysed the multiplex PCR reads using MiXCR and keeps one entry per CDR3 protein. The sample carries some 580,000 distinct CDR3 sequences, more than 15% recorded once. Study-wide findings and caveats: Ophthalmopathy, which appeared later, was predicted by the model a median around 6.5 months before onset. Blood also showed most of the thyroid clonotypes that were expanded above 0.001.

With 4 bases removed from V and 4 bases from J, the gap between germline ends came to 14 bases. The CDR3 has 15 residues. Germline V gives CDR1 MDHEN, CDR2 SYDVKM. This clonotype has more than one count but fewer than ten. Its specificity is unknown. The sample taken for sequencing was blood. This sequence originates from a woman between 40 and 50 years old with Graves' ophthalmopathy. This chain connects TRBV28 to TRBJ2-1; TRBD2 is a possible D gene (5 bases). The CDR3 DNA is TGTGCCAGCAGTTGGGAGTCCCGCCGTTACAATGAGCAGTTCTTC. It codes for CASSWESRRYNEQFF.